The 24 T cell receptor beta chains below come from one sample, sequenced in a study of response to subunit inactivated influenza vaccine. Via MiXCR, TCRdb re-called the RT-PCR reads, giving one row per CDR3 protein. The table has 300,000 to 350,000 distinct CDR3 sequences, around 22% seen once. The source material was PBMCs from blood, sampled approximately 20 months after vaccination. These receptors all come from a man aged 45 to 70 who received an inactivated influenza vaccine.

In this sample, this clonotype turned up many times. As DNA, the CDR3 is TGTGCCAGCAGTTACATCAGGGGGCGTCCCAATGAGCAGTTCTTC. As protein: CASSYIRGRPNEQFF. The chain combines TRBV6-5 with TRBJ2-1; 8 bases agree with TRBD1. The germline V gene has CDR1 MNHEY and CDR2 SVGAGI. This CDR3 comprises 15 residues. V shed 2 bases and J 6 bases; nucleotides not matched to a gene: 6.

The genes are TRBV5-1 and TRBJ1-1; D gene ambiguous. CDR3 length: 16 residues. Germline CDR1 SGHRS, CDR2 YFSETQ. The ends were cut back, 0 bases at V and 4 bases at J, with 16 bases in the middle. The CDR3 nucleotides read TGCGCCAGCAGCTTGGAGATCTCTACTTCGGGCACTGAAGCTTTCTTT. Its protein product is CASSLEISTSGTEAFF.

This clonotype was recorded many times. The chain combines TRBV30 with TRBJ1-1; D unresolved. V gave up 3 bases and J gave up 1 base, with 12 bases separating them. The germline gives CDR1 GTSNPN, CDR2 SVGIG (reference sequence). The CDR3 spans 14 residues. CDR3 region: CAWRVDWGNTEAFF. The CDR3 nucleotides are TGTGCCTGGAGGGTGGATTGGGGGAACACTGAAGCTTTCTTT.

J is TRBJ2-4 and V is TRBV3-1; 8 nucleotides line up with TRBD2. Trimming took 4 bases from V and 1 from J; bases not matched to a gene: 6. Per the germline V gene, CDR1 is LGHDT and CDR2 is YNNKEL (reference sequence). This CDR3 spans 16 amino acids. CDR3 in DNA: TGTGCCAGCAGCCCGGGAGGGAGTCCGGCCAAAAACATTCAGTACTTC. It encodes CASSPGGSPAKNIQYF.

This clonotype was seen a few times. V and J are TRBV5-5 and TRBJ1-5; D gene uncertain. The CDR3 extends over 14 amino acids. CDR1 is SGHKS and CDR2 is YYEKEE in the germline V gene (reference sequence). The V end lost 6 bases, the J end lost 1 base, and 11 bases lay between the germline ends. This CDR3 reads CASTMDGSNQPQHF. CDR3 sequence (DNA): TGTGCCAGCACCATGGACGGGAGCAATCAGCCCCAGCATTTT.

CDR3 in amino acids: CASSQDSMRRLTGRGEAKNIQYF. The CDR3 DNA sequence: TGCGCCAGCAGCCAAGATTCGATGCGTAGATTAACGGGGCGGGGGGAAGCCAAAAACATTCAGTACTTC. V usage is TRBV4-1 and J usage is TRBJ2-4; 8 positions match TRBD2. The CDR3 has 23 amino acids. J was trimmed by 0 bases and V by 0 bases; bases with no gene match: 22. Looked up from germline, CDR1 is MGHRA and CDR2 is YSYEKL.

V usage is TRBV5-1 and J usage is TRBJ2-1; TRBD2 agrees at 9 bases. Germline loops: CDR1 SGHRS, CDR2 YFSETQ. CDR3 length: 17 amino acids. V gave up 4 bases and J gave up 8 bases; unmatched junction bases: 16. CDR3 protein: CASSPRTRLAEGHEQFF. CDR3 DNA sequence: TGCGCCAGCAGCCCCCGAACAAGACTAGCGGAGGGGCATGAGCAGTTCTTC.

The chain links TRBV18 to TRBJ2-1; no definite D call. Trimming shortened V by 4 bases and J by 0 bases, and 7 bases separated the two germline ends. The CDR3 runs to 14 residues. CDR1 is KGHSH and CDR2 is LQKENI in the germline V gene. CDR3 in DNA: TGTGCCAGCTCACTACAAAGCTCCTACAATGAGCAGTTCTTC. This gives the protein CASSLQSSYNEQFF.

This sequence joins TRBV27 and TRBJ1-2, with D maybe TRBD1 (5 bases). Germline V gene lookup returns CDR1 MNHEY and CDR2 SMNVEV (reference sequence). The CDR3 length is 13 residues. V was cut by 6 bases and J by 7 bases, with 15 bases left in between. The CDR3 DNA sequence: TGTGCCAGCAGATTGACAGAGTCGGCTGGCTACACCTTC. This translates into CASRLTESAGYTF.

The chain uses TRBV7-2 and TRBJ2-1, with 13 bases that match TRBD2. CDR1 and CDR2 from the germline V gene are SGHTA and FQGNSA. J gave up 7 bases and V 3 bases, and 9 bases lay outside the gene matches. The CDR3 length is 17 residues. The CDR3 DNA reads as TGTGCCAGCAGCTTGACTAGCGGGGGGCCCCCTCGGAATGAGCAGTTCTTC. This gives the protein CASSLTSGGPPRNEQFF.

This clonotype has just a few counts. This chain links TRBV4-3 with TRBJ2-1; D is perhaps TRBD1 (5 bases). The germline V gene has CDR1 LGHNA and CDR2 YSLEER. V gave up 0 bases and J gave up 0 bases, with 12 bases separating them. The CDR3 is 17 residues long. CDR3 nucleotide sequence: TGCGCCAGCAGCCAAGAGACAGAAGCAAGCTCCTACAATGAGCAGTTCTTC. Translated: CASSQETEASSYNEQFF.

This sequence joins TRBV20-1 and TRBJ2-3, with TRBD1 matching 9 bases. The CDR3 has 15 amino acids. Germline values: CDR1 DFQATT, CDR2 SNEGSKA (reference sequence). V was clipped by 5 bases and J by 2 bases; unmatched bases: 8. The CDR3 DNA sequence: TGCAGTGCTCCCCGACAGGGGGGATCCACAGATACGCAGTATTTT. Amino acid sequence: CSAPRQGGSTDTQYF.

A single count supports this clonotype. DNA for the CDR3: TGTGGCGTAGCGGGGGAAACCGGGGAGCTGTTTTTT. It encodes CGVAGETGELFF. V gene TRBV4-2 combines with J gene TRBJ2-2; TRBD2 matches at 9 bases. Germline values: CDR1 LGHNA, CDR2 YNFKEQ. This CDR3 contains 12 residues.

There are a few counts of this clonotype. This CDR3 is CASSGPGQGYEQYF. In DNA form, the CDR3 reads TGTGCCAGCAGTGGTCCGGGACAGGGCTACGAGCAGTACTTC. The rearrangement joins TRBV28 to TRBJ2-7; 9 bases match TRBD1. The junction had 5 bases not matched to a gene; V was cut back by 5 bases and J by 3 bases. The CDR3 runs 14 residues. Germline-derived CDR1 and CDR2 are MDHEN and SYDVKM.

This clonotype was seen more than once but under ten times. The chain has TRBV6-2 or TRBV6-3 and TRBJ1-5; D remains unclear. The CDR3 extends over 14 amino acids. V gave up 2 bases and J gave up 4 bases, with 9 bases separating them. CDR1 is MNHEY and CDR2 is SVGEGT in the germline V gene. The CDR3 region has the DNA TGTGCCAGCAGTTACGTCTCAACTAATCAGCCCCAGCATTTT. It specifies CASSYVSTNQPQHF.

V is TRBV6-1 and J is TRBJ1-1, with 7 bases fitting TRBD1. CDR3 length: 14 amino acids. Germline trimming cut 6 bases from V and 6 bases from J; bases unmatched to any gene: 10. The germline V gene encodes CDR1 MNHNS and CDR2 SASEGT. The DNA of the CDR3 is TGTGCCAGCAGCGACGACAGGGATTTGGCTGAAGCTTTCTTT. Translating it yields CASSDDRDLAEAFF.

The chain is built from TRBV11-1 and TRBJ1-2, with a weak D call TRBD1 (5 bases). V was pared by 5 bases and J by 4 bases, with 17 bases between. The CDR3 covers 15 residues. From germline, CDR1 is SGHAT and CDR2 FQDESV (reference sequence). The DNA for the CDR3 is TGTGCCAGCAGCCCGGGACCAGACCAGGGCTATGGCTACACCTTC. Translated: CASSPGPDQGYGYTF.

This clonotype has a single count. In DNA, the CDR3 is TGCGCCAGCAGCTTCCAGGGGGCCCCGAACACTGAAGCTTTCTTT. Translation gives CASSFQGAPNTEAFF. This rearrangement joins TRBV5-1 to TRBJ1-1; TRBD1 aligns across 8 bases. Germline CDR1 and CDR2: SGHRS and YFSETQ. V lost 2 bases to trimming and J lost 1 base; unmatched junction nucleotides: 4. CDR3 size: 15 residues.

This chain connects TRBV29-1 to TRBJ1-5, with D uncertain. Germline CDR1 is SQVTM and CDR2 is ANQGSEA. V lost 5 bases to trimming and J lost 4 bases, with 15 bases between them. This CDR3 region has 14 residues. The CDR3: CSVIDETGNQPQHF. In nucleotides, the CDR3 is TGCAGCGTTATTGACGAAACGGGGAATCAGCCCCAGCATTTT.

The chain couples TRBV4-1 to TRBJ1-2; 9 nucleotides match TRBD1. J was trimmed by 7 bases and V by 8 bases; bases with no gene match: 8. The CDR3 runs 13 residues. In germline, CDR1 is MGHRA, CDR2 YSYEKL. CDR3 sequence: CASVGTGRTGYTF. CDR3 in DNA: TGCGCCAGCGTCGGGACAGGGCGTACTGGCTACACCTTC.

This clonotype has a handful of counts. CDR3 sequence: CASSPDVDGQPQHF. The CDR3 DNA reads TGCGCCAGCAGCCCGGACGTGGACGGTCAGCCCCAGCATTTT. The gene calls are TRBV5-1 and TRBJ1-5, with D unresolved. Trimming left V 4 bases short and J 6 bases short, with 14 bases between. The germline CDR1 and CDR2 sequences are SGHRS and YFSETQ. The CDR3 runs to 14 residues. The full variable domain, rest sourced from reference TRBV5-1 and TRBJ1-5, is KAGVTQTPRYLIKTRGQQVTLSCSPISGHRSVSWYQQTPGQGLQFLFEYFSETQRNKGNFPGRFSGRQFSNSRSEMNVSTLELGDSALYLCASSPDVDGQPQHFGDGTRLSIL.

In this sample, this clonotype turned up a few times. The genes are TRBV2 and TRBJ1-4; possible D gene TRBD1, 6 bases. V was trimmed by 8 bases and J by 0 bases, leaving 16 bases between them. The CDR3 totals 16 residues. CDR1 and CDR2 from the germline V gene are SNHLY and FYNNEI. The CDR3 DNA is TGTGCCAGCTGGGGGGACAAGGATGCAACTAATGAAAAACTGTTTTTT. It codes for CASWGDKDATNEKLFF.

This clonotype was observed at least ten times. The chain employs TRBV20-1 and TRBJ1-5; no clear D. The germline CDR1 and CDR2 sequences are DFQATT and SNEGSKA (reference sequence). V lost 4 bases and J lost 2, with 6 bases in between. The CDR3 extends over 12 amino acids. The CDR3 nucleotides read TGCAGTGCTAAAGGAGGCAATCAGCCCCAGCATTTT. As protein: CSAKGGNQPQHF.

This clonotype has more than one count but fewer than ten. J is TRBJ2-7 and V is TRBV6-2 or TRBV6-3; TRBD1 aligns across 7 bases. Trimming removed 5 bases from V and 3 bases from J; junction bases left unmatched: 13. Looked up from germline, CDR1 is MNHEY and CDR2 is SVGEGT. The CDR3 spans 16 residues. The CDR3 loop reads CASSPRPGQTYYEQYF. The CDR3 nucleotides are TGTGCCAGCAGTCCCCGTCCGGGACAGACTTACTACGAGCAGTACTTC.